A single sample is the source of the 10 T cell receptor beta chains below, sequenced in a study of glioma-infiltrating T cells. Amplification of TCR alpha and beta CDR3 regions from RNA used iRepertoire nested multiplex PCR. MiXCR, applied by TCRdb to the multiplex PCR reads, yields one record per CDR3 protein. Of under 200,000 distinct CDR3 sequences listed, 25% to 35% are singletons. Sequencing was done on a sample of glioma tissue, nonneoplastic brain tissue, or PBMCs (not recorded which). Receptors were obtained from a human donor with low-grade glioma or glioblastoma, undergoing nonglioma brain surgery, or in good health (not recorded which).

This chain links TRBV10-3 with TRBJ2-7; 12 nucleotides line up with TRBD2. Germline V gene sequence: CDR1 ENHRY, CDR2 SYGVKD. The CDR3 consists of 14 residues. The V gene end was trimmed by 11 bases and the J gene end by 4 bases; junction bases not matched to a gene: 9. The CDR3 coding sequence is TGTGCCTCCCGACTAGCGGGAGAAGGGTACGAGCAGTACTTC. Translating it yields CASRLAGEGYEQYF.

With respect to this clonotype: A much larger clonotype is one base distant, so this may be a read error. The chain uses TRBV28 and TRBJ2-1; unclear D gene. CDR3 length: 14 residues. Germline loops: CDR1 MDHEN, CDR2 SYDVKM. CDR3 nucleotides: TGTGCCAGAAGTTTGCAGCCATCCTACAATGAGCAGTTCTTC. The encoded protein is CARSLQPSYNEQFF. Supplemented by reference TRBV28 and TRBJ2-1, the full variable domain reads DVKVTQSSRYLVKRTGEKVFLECVQDMDHENMFWYRQDPGLGLRLIYFSYDVKMKEKGDIPEGYSVSREKKERFSLILESASTNQTSMYLCARSLQPSYNEQFFGPGTRLTVL.

This clonotype was found a few times. The V gene is TRBV19, the J gene TRBJ2-2; TRBD2 matches at 10 bases. V lost 6 bases, J lost 4 bases, and 17 bases stayed unmatched. Germline CDR1 and CDR2: LNHDA and SQIVND (reference sequence). The CDR3 consists of 19 residues. This CDR3 reads CASSQSFSLLAGPTGELFF. The CDR3 region has the DNA TGTGCCAGTAGCCAATCCTTCTCCCTACTAGCGGGGCCCACCGGGGAGCTGTTTTTT.

The chain couples TRBV3-1 to TRBJ2-5, with 12 positions matching TRBD2. V lost 6 bases and J lost 1; bases outside the gene matches: 6. Germline lookup yields CDR1 LGHDT and CDR2 YNNKEL (reference sequence). This CDR3 comprises 16 residues. CDR3 coding DNA: TGTGCCAGCAGTAGGACTAGCGGGACTTTCCAAGAGACCCAGTACTTC. Translating it yields CASSRTSGTFQETQYF.

This clonotype turned up a few times. The gene calls are TRBV4-3 and TRBJ2-7; D is perhaps TRBD2 (5 bases). Germline lookup yields CDR1 LGHNA and CDR2 YSLEER. This CDR3 is 14 amino acids long. V was shortened by 0 bases and J by 2 bases, with 8 bases between the two germline ends. CDR3 nucleotide sequence: TGCGCCAGCAGCCAAGATCCGGGAACCTACGAGCAGTACTTC. Residues: CASSQDPGTYEQYF.

In this sample, this clonotype turned up a few times. The CDR3 does not close with the conserved phenylalanine or tryptophan, likely indicating a read error. This sequence joins TRBV7-3 and TRBJ2-5; 9 bases match TRBD2. CDR1 SGHTA and CDR2 FQGTGA come from the germline V gene. This CDR3 has 15 residues. V gave up 1 base and J gave up 2 bases; unmatched junction bases: 2. The CDR3 nucleotides are TGTGCCAGCAGCTTAAGCGGGAGGGCTCAAGAGACCCAGTACCTC. Translated: CASSLSGRAQETQYL.

This clonotype was counted at least ten times. The V and J genes are TRBV6-4 and TRBJ2-2; 12 bases are a match to TRBD2. CDR3 length: 14 residues. Germline V gene lookup returns CDR1 MRHNA and CDR2 SNTAGT. V shed 10 bases and J 7 bases; nucleotides not matched to a gene: 7. CDR3 sequence: CANSSGRAFGELFF. The CDR3 DNA reads TGTGCCAATTCTAGCGGGAGGGCCTTCGGGGAGCTGTTTTTT.

A remark on this clonotype: It may be a read error: a sequence one base away is much more abundant. The rearrangement links TRBV7-2 to TRBJ2-6; D remains unclear. The CDR3 totals 12 residues. Germline CDR1 SGHTA, CDR2 FQGNSA. The CDR3 DNA is TGTGCCAGCAGCTTAACCCCCAACGTCCTGAATTTC. It encodes CASSLTPNVLNF.

This clonotype has a single count. A much bigger clone sits one base away, suggesting this may be a read error. This chain links TRBV4-1 with TRBJ2-7; D unresolved. Germline assignment: CDR1 MGHRA and CDR2 YSYEKL. This CDR3 comprises 15 residues. CDR3 DNA sequence: TGCGCCAGCAGCCACCCCCCACCATACGGCTACGGGCAGTACTTC. This encodes CASSHPPPYGYGQYF.

This clonotype was seen repeatedly, ten times or more. This chain links TRBV6-1 with TRBJ2-7; D unclear. V shed 0 bases and J shed 5 bases, with 5 bases lying between them. Germline V gene data show CDR1 as MNHNS and CDR2 as SASEGT. The CDR3 length is 12 residues. CDR3 protein: CASSEALHEQYF. DNA for the CDR3: TGTGCCAGCAGTGAAGCGCTCCACGAGCAGTACTTC.